This TCR beta chain was sequenced for a study of cytomegalovirus exposure and HLA in healthy donors. Broader study findings: Across HLA loci, a later analysis found differing TCR association rates, with DRB1 most and HLA-C fewest. A prior analysis recorded that most TCR beta V segments were productive about 87% or about 30% of the time. TCR sequences were mostly rare, though some public TCRs occurred in many donors.

Concerning this clone itself: Its antigen is not identified.

PCR involved 60 Vbeta and 13 Jbeta primers. TCRdb keeps only in-frame clones here, not all; method: immunoSEQ multiplex PCR. The sample shows 45,000 to 60,000 clones, 60% to 85% of them seen only once. Looked up from germline, CDR1 is LNHDA and CDR2 is SQIVND (reference sequence). This CDR3 spans 15 amino acids. The V end lost 4 bases, the J end lost 5 bases, and 18 bases lay between the germline ends. V gene TRBV19 combines with J gene TRBJ2-7; D may be TRBD2 (6 bases). The sample was PBMCs. This clonotype was sampled from a man aged 30-40 years in good health and CMV-seropositive. The CDR3 sequence: CASSTPEGSGDEQYF. In DNA form, the CDR3 reads TGTGCCAGTAGTACCCCGGAGGGCTCGGGGGACGAGCAGTACTTC.